The 25 T cell receptor beta chains listed next were all sequenced from one sample in a study of graft-versus-host responses after intestinal transplantation. Only in-frame clones appear in the TCRdb table, and some are missing; sequencing was by immunoSEQ multiplex PCR. The sample records fewer than 120,000 clones, 85% to 95% being singletons. The antigens of these receptors remain unknown. The sequencing here drew on unstimulated CD8+ T cells sorted from spleen or lymph node cells, taken before intestinal transplant. The source of these receptors is a human donor who received an intestinal transplant.

The J gene is TRBJ1-5, the V gene TRBV19, with a possible D match to TRBD1 (5 bases). This CDR3 is 14 amino acids long. The V end lost 2 bases, the J end lost 5 bases, and 10 bases lay between the germline ends. In germline, CDR1 is LNHDA, CDR2 SQIVND (reference sequence). The CDR3 DNA is TGTGCCAGTAGTATACCAGGGCGCCATCAGCCCCAGCATTTT. Translating it yields CASSIPGRHQPQHF.

The chain links TRBV6-5 to TRBJ2-7, with D unresolved. Trimming removed 5 bases at V and 6 bases at J, with 11 bases between. The CDR3 extends over 12 amino acids. Germline assignment: CDR1 MNHEY and CDR2 SVGAGI. Here the CDR3 reads CASSAPRGEQYF. The CDR3 DNA sequence: TGTGCCAGCAGTGCTCCTAGAGGCGAGCAGTACTTC.

This chain links TRBV19 with TRBJ2-7, with TRBD1 matching over 10 bases. Germline CDR1 LNHDA, CDR2 SQIVND (reference sequence). V lost 7 bases, J lost 3 bases, and 6 bases stayed unmatched. This CDR3 contains 14 residues. DNA of the CDR3: TGTGCCAGTAACCCGGGACAGGGGTACTACGAGCAGTACTTC. Translation: CASNPGQGYYEQYF.

This clone was counted once. The chain carries TRBV19 and TRBJ2-1; D call uncertain. This CDR3 contains 15 residues. V was pared by 6 bases and J by 3 bases, with 15 bases between. The V gene's germline CDR1 is LNHDA and CDR2 SQIVND (reference sequence). The CDR3 sequence is CASSARPIDYNEQFF. CDR3 nucleotides: TGTGCCAGTAGCGCCAGACCAATAGACTACAATGAGCAGTTCTTC.

The V call is TRBV4-1, the J call TRBJ2-4, with 7 bases matching TRBD2. This CDR3 comprises 16 residues. The V and J ends lost 3 bases and 7 bases, in that order; junction bases with no gene match: 12. Germline CDR1 and CDR2: MGHRA and YSYEKL. DNA for the CDR3: TGCGCCAGCAGCCAGGATTTGGGGCAGGGAGGGAACATTCAGTACTTC. It translates to CASSQDLGQGGNIQYF.

This sequence joins TRBV2 and TRBJ1-1; TRBD1 might be the D (5 bases). The V gene's germline CDR1 is SNHLY and CDR2 FYNNEI. Trimming removed 2 bases from V and 12 bases from J, with 16 bases in between. The CDR3 totals 13 residues. The CDR3 region has the DNA TGTGCCAGCAGTGAAAAAATCAGGGATCCAACTTTCTTT. Amino acids: CASSEKIRDPTFF.

The chain joins TRBV6-5 to TRBJ2-3; possibly TRBD2 for D (5 bases). Germline V gives CDR1 MNHEY, CDR2 SVGAGI. The CDR3 covers 16 residues. The V end lost 0 bases, the J end lost 5 bases, and 15 bases lay between the germline ends. The CDR3 here is CASSYSSTREGDTQYF. The CDR3 region has the DNA TGTGCCAGCAGTTACTCGAGTACACGGGAAGGAGATACGCAGTATTTT.

This sequence joins TRBV25-1 and TRBJ2-4, with D perhaps matching TRBD1 or TRBD2 (5 bases each). V was trimmed by 5 bases and J by 3 bases, leaving 14 bases between them. In germline, CDR1 is MGHDK, CDR2 SYGVNS. The CDR3 consists of 15 residues. The CDR3 spells CASSPGPVGKNIQYF. The CDR3 coding sequence is TGTGCCAGCAGTCCGGGACCCGTGGGCAAAAACATTCAGTACTTC.

The V and J genes are TRBV27 and TRBJ2-6; D gene uncertain. V was trimmed by 3 bases and J by 1 base, leaving 16 bases between them. The length of the CDR3 is 18 residues. The germline gives CDR1 MNHEY, CDR2 SMNVEV (reference sequence). DNA of the CDR3: TGTGCCAGCAGTTTCTACGCCGCCCGCCTATCTGGGGCCAACGTCCTGACTTTC. Translated, it gives CASSFYAARLSGANVLTF.

This chain uses TRBV27 with TRBJ2-7; tentatively, D is TRBD2 (6 bases). Deletions cut 8 bases from V and 2 bases from J, with 13 bases between. The CDR3 covers 13 residues. The germline CDR1 and CDR2 sequences are MNHEY and SMNVEV (reference sequence). The CDR3 loop reads CASGLAAPYEQYF. The CDR3 region has the DNA TGTGCCAGCGGCTTAGCGGCCCCCTACGAGCAGTACTTC.

This clone was observed once. The gene calls are TRBV4-1 and TRBJ1-2; D gene uncertain. Germline V gene lookup returns CDR1 MGHRA and CDR2 YSYEKL. V lost 0 bases and J 4 bases, leaving 6 bases between the germline ends. This CDR3 contains 13 residues. CDR3 bases: TGCGCCAGCAGCCAAGAAAGCCTCTATGGCTACACCTTC. Protein sequence: CASSQESLYGYTF.

The gene calls are TRBV13 and TRBJ2-7, with 10 bases matching TRBD1. Germline V gives CDR1 PRHDT, CDR2 FYEKMQ (reference sequence). The CDR3 runs to 14 residues. V gave up 2 bases and J gave up 5 bases; unmatched junction bases: 3. CDR3 protein: CASSLRTGGNEQYF. CDR3 coding DNA: TGTGCCAGCAGCTTACGGACAGGGGGTAACGAGCAGTACTTC. Full variable domain (outside the CDR3, taken from reference TRBV13 and TRBJ2-7): AAGVIQSPRHLIKEKRETATLKCYPIPRHDTVYWYQQGPGQDPQFLISFYEKMQSDKGSIPDRFSAQQFSDYHSELNMSSLELGDSALYFCASSLRTGGNEQYFGPGTRLTVT.

This clone was detected only a few times. This rearrangement joins TRBV19 to TRBJ2-1; no definite D call. The CDR3 is 12 residues long. Trimming shortened V by 5 bases and J by 9 bases, and 11 bases separated the two germline ends. Germline lookup yields CDR1 LNHDA and CDR2 SQIVND (reference sequence). The CDR3 here is CASSHQVPEQFF. The DNA for the CDR3 is TGTGCCAGTAGTCACCAGGTCCCTGAGCAGTTCTTC.

The chain recombines TRBV9 with TRBJ2-1, with D maybe TRBD1 (6 bases). Germline CDR1 reads SGDLS; CDR2 reads YYNGEE. V lost 1 base and J lost 8, with 13 bases in between. The CDR3 length is 14 residues. In DNA, the CDR3 is TGTGCCAGCAGCGTACGAGGGGGAGAGGATGAGCAGTTCTTC. Protein sequence: CASSVRGGEDEQFF. Drawing the rest from reference TRBV9 and TRBJ2-1, the complete variable domain is DSGVTQTPKHLITATGQRVTLRCSPRSGDLSVYWYQQSLDQGLQFLIQYYNGEERAKGNILERFSAQQFPDLHSELNLSSLELGDSALYFCASSVRGGEDEQFFGPGTRLTVL.

The chain is built from TRBV27 and TRBJ2-7; 9 bases line up with TRBD1. This CDR3 has 15 residues. Germline V CDR1 and CDR2: MNHEY, SMNVEV (reference sequence). V was pared by 3 bases and J by 3 bases, with 6 bases of the junction left unmatched. The chain's CDR3 is CASSLGGQGFYEQYF. CDR3 nucleotides: TGTGCCAGCAGTTTGGGGGGACAGGGATTCTACGAGCAGTACTTC.

V is TRBV11-2 and J is TRBJ1-1; D ambiguous. CDR1 and CDR2 (germline): SGHAT, FQNNGV. The CDR3 runs to 13 residues. The germline V and J ends were trimmed by 5 bases and 1 base, with 8 bases remaining between them. Here the CDR3 reads CASSRGPNTEAFF. CDR3 nucleotide sequence: TGTGCCAGCAGCCGAGGACCGAACACTGAAGCTTTCTTT.

The chain couples TRBV7-9 to TRBJ1-2, with D maybe TRBD1 (6 bases). In germline, CDR1 is SEHNR, CDR2 FQNEAQ (reference sequence). The CDR3 is 15 amino acids. V lost 1 base and J 0 bases, leaving 9 bases between the germline ends. The DNA for the CDR3 is TGTGCCAGCAGCTTAGGGGACACAGCTAACTATGGCTACACCTTC. It translates to CASSLGDTANYGYTF.

The CDR3 loop reads CASSSNPRQGDGYTF. CDR3 nucleotide sequence: TGTGCCAGCAGCTCCAACCCTAGACAGGGTGACGGCTACACCTTC. The chain uses TRBV5-4 and TRBJ1-2, with 7 bases identical to TRBD1. J gave up 8 bases and V 3 bases, and 13 bases lay outside the gene matches. Per the germline V gene, CDR1 is SGHNT and CDR2 is YYREEE (reference sequence). This CDR3 spans 15 amino acids.

This chain links TRBV28 with TRBJ1-1; TRBD1 is a possible D gene (5 bases). The germline CDR1 and CDR2 sequences are MDHEN and SYDVKM. The CDR3 is 14 residues long. Trimming shortened V by 6 bases and J by 4 bases, and 15 bases separated the two germline ends. CDR3: CASSLSVGGTEAFF. The DNA for the CDR3 is TGTGCCAGCAGCCTGAGCGTCGGGGGCACTGAAGCTTTCTTT.

V usage is TRBV11-2 and J usage is TRBJ2-7; 11 bases align to TRBD2. Germline assignment: CDR1 SGHAT and CDR2 FQNNGV. The length of the CDR3 is 14 residues. After removal of 6 bases from V and 3 bases from J, the junction contained 4 bases not matched to a gene. CDR3 region: CASSETSGNYEQYF. Written as DNA, the CDR3 is TGTGCCAGCAGTGAGACTAGCGGGAACTACGAGCAGTACTTC.

V gene TRBV27 combines with J gene TRBJ2-3, with D possibly called TRBD1 or TRBD2 (5 bases each). CDR1 MNHEY and CDR2 SMNVEV come from the germline V gene (reference sequence). This CDR3 comprises 12 residues. Trimming took 7 bases from V and 7 from J, leaving 12 bases between them. Written as DNA, the CDR3 is TGTGCCAGCATAGGGGACGTCAATACGCAGTATTTT. Protein: CASIGDVNTQYF.

The V and J genes are TRBV28 and TRBJ2-1; D might be TRBD1 or TRBD2, each matching 5 bases. V was trimmed by 6 bases and J by 8 bases, leaving 20 bases between them. This CDR3 comprises 15 residues. Germline values: CDR1 MDHEN, CDR2 SYDVKM. For the CDR3, the DNA is TGTGCCAGCAGCCTACGGGACCGCGATAGGGATGAGCAGTTCTTC. Amino acid sequence: CASSLRDRDRDEQFF.

The chain carries TRBV7-2 and TRBJ2-1; no definite D call. Trimming pared 1 base from V and 7 bases from J, leaving 11 bases between. There are 14 residues in the CDR3. Germline CDR1 is SGHTA and CDR2 is FQGNSA. CDR3 residues: CASSLVRDFNEQFF. The CDR3 region has the DNA TGTGCCAGCAGCTTAGTCCGCGATTTTAATGAGCAGTTCTTC.

For the CDR3, the DNA is TGTGCCAGCAGTGTTGCCTACGAGCAGTACTTC. The encoded protein is CASSVAYEQYF. The chain has TRBV25-1 and TRBJ2-7; D gene unclear. This CDR3 spans 11 amino acids. Per germline, CDR1 MGHDK and CDR2 SYGVNS. Between the trimmed V and J ends, which lost 4 bases and 2 bases, there was a span of 3 bases.

The chain joins TRBV11-2 to TRBJ1-3; the D is unclear. The length of the CDR3 is 17 residues. V was trimmed by 2 bases and J by 0 bases, leaving 14 bases between them. The germline gives CDR1 SGHAT, CDR2 FQNNGV. CDR3 sequence: CASSLIPDAPSGNTIYF. The CDR3 region has the DNA TGTGCCAGCAGCTTAATCCCGGATGCCCCCTCTGGAAACACCATATATTTT.